Listed below are T cell receptor beta chains from one sample, sequenced in a study of T cell responses to AZD1222 COVID-19 vaccine. The assay was immunoSEQ multiplex PCR, and TCRdb's table has in-frame clones only and misses some. The sample includes approximately 140,000 clones, around 88% seen only once; the top ten take about 15%. Sequenced material: peripheral blood, taken on day 0 of AZD1222 vaccination. Every receptor here comes from an adult in good health. The CDR3 runs from the conserved cysteine through the conserved F or W. The D gene is left open where the match is weak. Only some rows state a clone size, as once, few, many or a class for expanded clones.

CDR3 protein | CDR3 DNA | V gene | D gene | J gene | clone size
CASSLAPDFGETQYF | TGTGCCAGCAGCTTAGCCCCAGACTTCGGAGAGACCCAGTACTTC | TRBV11-1 | - | TRBJ2-5 | few
CASSRADTQYF | TGCGCCAGCAGTCGCGCAGATACGCAGTATTTT | TRBV5-1 | - | TRBJ2-3 | once
CATSRTNTIYF | TGTGCCACCAGTCGAACGAACACCATATATTTT | TRBV24-1 | - | TRBJ1-3 | -
CASRPGGVEQFF | TGTGCCAGCAGACCGGGGGGGGTGGAGCAGTTCTTC | TRBV28 | TRBD2 | TRBJ2-1 | -
CASSWTLAGPSYEQYF | TGCGCCAGCAGCTGGACCTTAGCGGGGCCTTCCTACGAGCAGTACTTC | TRBV5-1 | TRBD2 | TRBJ2-7 | few
CAWGQGANEKLFF | TGTGCCTGGGGACAGGGCGCCAATGAAAAACTGTTTTTT | TRBV30 | TRBD1 | TRBJ1-4 | -
CASSQFVNQPQHF | TGTGCCAGCAGCCAATTTGTCAATCAGCCCCAGCATTTT | TRBV14 | - | TRBJ1-5 | -
CASSLALIETQYF | TGTGCCAGCAGTTTAGCGCTAATAGAGACCCAGTACTTC | TRBV28 | - | TRBJ2-5 | -
CASSRIGYGYTF | TGTGCCAGCAGCAGAATAGGCTATGGCTACACCTTC | TRBV5-5 | - | TRBJ1-2 | -
CASSFGTDQPQHF | TGTGCCAGCAGCTTTGGGACAGATCAGCCCCAGCATTTT | TRBV7-9 | TRBD1 | TRBJ1-5 | -
CASSQSTGNSNQPQHF | TGTGCCAGCAGCCAATCGACAGGGAATAGCAATCAGCCCCAGCATTTT | TRBV5-8 | TRBD1 | TRBJ1-5 | -
CASSFNGHSNQPQHF | TGCGCCAGCAGCTTCAACGGGCATAGCAATCAGCCCCAGCATTTT | TRBV5-1 | - | TRBJ1-5 | once
CASRLAGAGETQYF | TGTGCCAGCCGTCTAGCGGGGGCAGGGGAGACCCAGTACTTC | TRBV27 | TRBD2 | TRBJ2-5 | -
CASSIDRPLTGAHSPLHF | TGTGCCAGTAGTATAGATCGACCTCTGACAGGGGCTCATTCACCCCTCCACTTT | TRBV19 | TRBD1 | TRBJ1-6 | -
CASSYAANYGYTF | TGTGCCAGCAGTTATGCCGCTAACTATGGCTACACCTTC | TRBV6-6 | - | TRBJ1-2 | once
CSVDVLSGNTIYF | TGCAGCGTTGACGTCCTCTCTGGAAACACCATATATTTT | TRBV29-1 | - | TRBJ1-3 | -
CASSLLAGGPRDTQYF | TGTGCCAGCAGCTTACTAGCGGGGGGGCCTAGAGATACGCAGTATTTT | TRBV7-3 | TRBD2 | TRBJ2-3 | -
CASSLGTTYEQYF | TGTGCCAGCAGTTTGGGCACGACCTACGAGCAGTACTTC | TRBV12-3/TRBV12-4 | - | TRBJ2-7 | -
CASSLQLTRKSTDTQYF | TGTGCCAGCAGCTTGCAACTAACTAGAAAGAGCACAGATACGCAGTATTTT | TRBV5-4 | - | TRBJ2-3 | -
CAISPGGTTSTDTQYF | TGTGCCATCAGCCCGGGGGGCACCACTAGCACAGATACGCAGTATTTT | TRBV10-3 | - | TRBJ2-3 | -
CASSQEVEGREYF | TGCGCCAGCAGCCAAGAGGTCGAAGGGAGGGAGTACTTC | TRBV4-1 | TRBD2 | TRBJ2-5 | -
CASSLGSGTYEQYF | TGTGCCAGCAGCTTAGGGTCGGGAACCTACGAGCAGTACTTC | TRBV11-2 | - | TRBJ2-7 | -
CASSLPDTQYF | TGTGCCAGCAGCTTGCCAGATACGCAGTATTTT | TRBV7-8 | - | TRBJ2-3 | -
CASSLRETGARGYTF | TGTGCCAGCAGCTTGAGGGAAACGGGGGCCCGAGGCTACACCTTC | TRBV5-6 | - | TRBJ1-2 | -
CASSLARASGTDTQYF | TGTGCCAGCAGCTTGGCCCGGGCTAGCGGCACAGATACGCAGTATTTT | TRBV5-4 | - | TRBJ2-3 | -
CSADGQHNYGYTF | TGCAGCGCCGACGGACAGCACAACTATGGCTACACCTTC | TRBV29-1 | - | TRBJ1-2 | -
CASSLNRGTNEKLFF | TGTGCCAGCAGCTTGAACAGGGGGACCAATGAAAAACTGTTTTTT | TRBV13 | TRBD1 | TRBJ1-4 | -
CASSPIAGTETQYF | TGCGCCAGCAGCCCGATAGCGGGTACCGAGACCCAGTACTTC | TRBV5-1 | TRBD2 | TRBJ2-5 | -
CASSLRLGQGYYGYTF | TGTGCCAGCAGTTTACGCTTAGGACAGGGGTACTATGGCTACACCTTC | TRBV27 | TRBD1 | TRBJ1-2 | -
CASSPRQGVPNSPLHF | TGTGCCAGCAGTCCCCGACAGGGGGTTCCGAATTCACCCCTCCACTTT | TRBV27 | TRBD1 | TRBJ1-6 | -
CASSAKRWNQPQHF | TGTGCCAGCAGCGCTAAGCGTTGGAATCAGCCCCAGCATTTT | TRBV6-5 | - | TRBJ1-5 | -
CASSRGLGGYTF | TGCGCCAGCAGCCGAGGTTTAGGTGGCTACACCTTC | TRBV4-1 | - | TRBJ1-2 | -
CASSRGQGTEAFF | TGTGCCAGCTCCCGAGGACAGGGCACTGAAGCTTTCTTT | TRBV18 | TRBD1 | TRBJ1-1 | -
CASTSGQGDTEAFF | TGTGCCAGCACCTCAGGACAGGGGGACACTGAAGCTTTCTTT | TRBV6-5 | TRBD1 | TRBJ1-1 | -
CASSYTGLAGGPGSYNEQFF | TGTGCCAGCAGTTATACGGGACTAGCGGGGGGTCCGGGCTCCTACAATGAGCAGTTCTTC | TRBV27 | TRBD2 | TRBJ2-1 | -
CASRAVDQPQHF | TGTGCCAGCAGGGCAGTTGATCAGCCCCAGCATTTT | TRBV28 | - | TRBJ1-5 | -
CASSTRGRVITEAFF | TGTGCCAGCAGCACGAGGGGGCGCGTAATCACTGAAGCTTTCTTT | TRBV7-2 | TRBD1 | TRBJ1-1 | -
CASSEDRYEQYF | TGTGCCAGCAGCGAAGACAGGTACGAGCAGTACTTC | TRBV3-1/TRBV3-2 | - | TRBJ2-7 | -
CASSSVSREQFF | TGTGCCAGCAGTTCGGTATCCCGTGAGCAGTTCTTC | TRBV28 | - | TRBJ2-1 | -
CASSPSASSLIAKNIQYF | TGTGCCAGCAGTCCTTCGGCCAGCTCTCTTATAGCCAAAAACATTCAGTACTTC | TRBV27 | - | TRBJ2-4 | -
CASSQGGPGPYEQYF | TGCGCCAGCAGCCAAGGGGGCCCGGGTCCCTACGAGCAGTACTTC | TRBV4-1 | - | TRBJ2-7 | -
CASSLGTATEAFF | TGCGCCAGCAGCTTGGGGACAGCCACTGAAGCTTTCTTT | TRBV5-1 | - | TRBJ1-1 | -
CASSFGGNQPQHF | TGTGCCAGCAGTTTCGGTGGCAATCAGCCCCAGCATTTT | TRBV28 | - | TRBJ1-5 | -
CASSLRGRASEQYF | TGTGCCAGCAGTCTCCGGGGCCGCGCGTCCGAGCAGTACTTC | TRBV13 | - | TRBJ2-7 | -
CASSRSGGAVNTEAFF | TGTGCCAGCAGTCGCTCAGGGGGCGCGGTGAACACTGAAGCTTTCTTT | TRBV11-1 | TRBD1 | TRBJ1-1 | -